The TCR beta chain under discussion was sequenced for a study of blood T cells in healthy people across ages. Findings of the study overall: PBMC samples, being unsorted, prevented any conclusive comparison of naive and antigen-experienced cells.

Then a second PCR, running about 6 to 11 cycles, was carried out with a sample-barcoded 5' primer and a J-beta primer mix. TCRdb re-derived calls from the 5' RACE reads in MiXCR, one entry per CDR3 protein. The top ten hold approximately 7% of the sample, which has 1,300,000 or so distinct CDR3 sequences, almost 60% seen once. In the case of this clonotype: Antigen specificity is unknown.

The CDR3 has 15 residues. Germline assignment: CDR1 SGDLS and CDR2 YYNGEE. Trimming left V 3 bases short and J 5 bases short, with 14 bases between. Sequenced sample: blood. This receptor was identified in a man aged 18 to 29 in good health. The chain is built from TRBV9 and TRBJ1-4, with a tentative D call TRBD1 (5 bases). This CDR3 is CASSGTGDGNEKLFF. The DNA for the CDR3 is TGTGCCAGCAGCGGAACAGGCGACGGCAATGAAAAACTGTTTTTT.